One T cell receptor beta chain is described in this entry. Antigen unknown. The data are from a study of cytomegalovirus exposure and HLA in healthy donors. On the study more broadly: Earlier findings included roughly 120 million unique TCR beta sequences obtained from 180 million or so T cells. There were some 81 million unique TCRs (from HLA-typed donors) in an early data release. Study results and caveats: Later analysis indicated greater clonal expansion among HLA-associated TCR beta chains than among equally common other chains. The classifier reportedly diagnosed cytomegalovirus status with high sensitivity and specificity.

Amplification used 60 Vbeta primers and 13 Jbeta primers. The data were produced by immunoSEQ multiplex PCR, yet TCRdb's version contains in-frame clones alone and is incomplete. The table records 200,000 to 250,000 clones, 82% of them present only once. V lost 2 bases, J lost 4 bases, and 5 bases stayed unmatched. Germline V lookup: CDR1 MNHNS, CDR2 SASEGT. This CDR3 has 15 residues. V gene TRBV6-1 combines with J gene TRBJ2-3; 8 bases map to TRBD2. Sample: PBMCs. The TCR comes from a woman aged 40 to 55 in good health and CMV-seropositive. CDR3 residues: CASSEMGLGSDTQYF. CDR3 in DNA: TGTGCCAGCAGTGAAATGGGACTAGGATCAGATACGCAGTATTTT.